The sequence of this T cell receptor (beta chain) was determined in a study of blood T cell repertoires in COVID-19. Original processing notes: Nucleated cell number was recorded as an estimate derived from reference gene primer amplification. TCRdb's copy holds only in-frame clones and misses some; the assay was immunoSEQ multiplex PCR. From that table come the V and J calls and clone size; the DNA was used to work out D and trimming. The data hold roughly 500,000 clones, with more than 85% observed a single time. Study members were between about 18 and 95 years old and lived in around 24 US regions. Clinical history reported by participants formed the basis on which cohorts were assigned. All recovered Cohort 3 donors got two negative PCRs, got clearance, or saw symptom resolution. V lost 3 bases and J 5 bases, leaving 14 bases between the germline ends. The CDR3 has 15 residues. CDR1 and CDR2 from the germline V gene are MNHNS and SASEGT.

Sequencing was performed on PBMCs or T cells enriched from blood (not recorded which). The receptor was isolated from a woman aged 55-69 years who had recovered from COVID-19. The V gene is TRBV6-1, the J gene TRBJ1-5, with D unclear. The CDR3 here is CASSEIMAGYQPQHF. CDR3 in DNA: TGTGCCAGCAGTGAGATCATGGCAGGATATCAGCCCCAGCATTTT.